Included here is one T cell receptor beta chain sequence, with context. CDR3 size: 16 residues. J was trimmed by 4 bases and V by 0 bases; bases with no gene match: 4. Per the germline V gene, CDR1 is LGHDT and CDR2 is YNNKEL (reference sequence). The data originate from a study of blood T cell repertoires in COVID-19. Study at large: From the United States, Italy and Spain came samples of acute and convalescent COVID-19. From T cells, B-cell-depleted T cells, or PBMCs came the material, which was cDNA or gDNA.

Per the study methods: For nucleated cells, counts were estimated from reference gene primer amplification. Some clones are missing from TCRdb's copy, which holds only in-frame ones; the method was immunoSEQ multiplex PCR. V, J and clone size derive from that table, while D and trimming were established from the DNA sequence. The sample shows around 140,000 clones, 81% of them seen only once. This clonotype was obtained from a human donor in a cohort sampled during active COVID-19. The J gene is TRBJ1-5, the V gene TRBV3-1 (or the pseudogene TRBV3-2); 9 bases are a match to TRBD1. Sequencing was carried out using peripheral blood. Here the CDR3 reads CASSQDPGQGNQPQHF. The CDR3 DNA is TGTGCCAGCAGCCAAGATCCTGGACAGGGGAATCAGCCCCAGCATTTT.